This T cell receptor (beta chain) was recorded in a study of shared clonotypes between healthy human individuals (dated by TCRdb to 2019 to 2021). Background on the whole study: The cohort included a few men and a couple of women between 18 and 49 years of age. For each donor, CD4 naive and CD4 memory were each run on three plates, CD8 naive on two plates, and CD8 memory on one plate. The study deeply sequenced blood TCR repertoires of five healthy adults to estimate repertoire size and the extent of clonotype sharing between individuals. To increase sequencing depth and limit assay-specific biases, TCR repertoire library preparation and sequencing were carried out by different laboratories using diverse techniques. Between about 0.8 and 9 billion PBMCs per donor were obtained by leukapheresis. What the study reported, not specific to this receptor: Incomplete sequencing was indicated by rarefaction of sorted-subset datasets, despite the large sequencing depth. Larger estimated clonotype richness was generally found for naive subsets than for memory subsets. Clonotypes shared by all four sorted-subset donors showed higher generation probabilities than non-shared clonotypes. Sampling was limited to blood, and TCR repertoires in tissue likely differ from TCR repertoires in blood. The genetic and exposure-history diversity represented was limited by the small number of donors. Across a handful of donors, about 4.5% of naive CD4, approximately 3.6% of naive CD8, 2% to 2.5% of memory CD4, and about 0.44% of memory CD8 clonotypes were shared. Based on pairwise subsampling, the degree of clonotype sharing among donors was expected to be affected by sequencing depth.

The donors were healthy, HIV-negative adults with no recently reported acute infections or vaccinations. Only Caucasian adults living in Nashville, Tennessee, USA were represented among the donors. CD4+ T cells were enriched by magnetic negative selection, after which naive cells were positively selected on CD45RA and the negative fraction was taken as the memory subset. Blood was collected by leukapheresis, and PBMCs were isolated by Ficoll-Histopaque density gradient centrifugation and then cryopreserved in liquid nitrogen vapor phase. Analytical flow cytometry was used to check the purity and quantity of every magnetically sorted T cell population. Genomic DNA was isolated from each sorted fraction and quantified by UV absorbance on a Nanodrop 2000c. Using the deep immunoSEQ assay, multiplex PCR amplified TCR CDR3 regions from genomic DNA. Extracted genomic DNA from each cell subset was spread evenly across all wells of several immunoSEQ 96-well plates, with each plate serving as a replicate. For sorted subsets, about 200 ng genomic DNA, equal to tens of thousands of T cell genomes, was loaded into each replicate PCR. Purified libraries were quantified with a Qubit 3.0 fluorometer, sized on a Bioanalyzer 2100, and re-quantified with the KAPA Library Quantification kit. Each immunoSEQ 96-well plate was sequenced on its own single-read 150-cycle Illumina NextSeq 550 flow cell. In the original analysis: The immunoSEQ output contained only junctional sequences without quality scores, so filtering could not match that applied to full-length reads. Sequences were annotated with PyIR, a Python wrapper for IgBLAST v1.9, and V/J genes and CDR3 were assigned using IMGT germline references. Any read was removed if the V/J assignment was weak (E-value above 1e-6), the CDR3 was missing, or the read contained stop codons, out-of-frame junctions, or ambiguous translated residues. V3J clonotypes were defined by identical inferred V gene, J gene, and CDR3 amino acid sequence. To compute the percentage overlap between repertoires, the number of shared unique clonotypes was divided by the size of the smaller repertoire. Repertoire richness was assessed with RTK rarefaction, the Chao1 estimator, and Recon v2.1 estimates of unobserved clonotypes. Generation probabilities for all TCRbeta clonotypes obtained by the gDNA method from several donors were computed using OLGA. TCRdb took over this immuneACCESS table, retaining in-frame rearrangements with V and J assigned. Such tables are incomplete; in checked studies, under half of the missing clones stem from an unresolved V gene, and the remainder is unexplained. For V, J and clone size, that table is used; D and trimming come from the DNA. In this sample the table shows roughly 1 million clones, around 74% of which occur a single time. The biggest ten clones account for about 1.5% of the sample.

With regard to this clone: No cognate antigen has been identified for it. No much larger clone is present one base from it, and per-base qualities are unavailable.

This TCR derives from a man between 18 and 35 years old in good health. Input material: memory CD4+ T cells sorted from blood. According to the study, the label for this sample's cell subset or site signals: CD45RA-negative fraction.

The CDR3 amino acid sequence is: CASSHRDIEYF. The nucleotide sequence is TGTGCCAGCAGCCACCGGGACATCGAGTATTTT. Recombination joined TRBV5-6 with TRBJ2-3, and possibly TRBD1, on 6 matching bases. CDR1 and CDR2 (SGHDT, YYEEEE) derive from the germline V gene. From cysteine to phenylalanine, the CDR3 is 11 amino acids long. Kept here is only the CDR3 DNA, which spans 33 bases and is read in frame from base 1. A distance of 13 bases separates the germline ends of V and J, which lose 4 bases and 13 bases respectively. The CDR3, completed at both ends by the reference TRBV5-6 and TRBJ2-3 genes, gives the full variable domain DAGVTQSPTHLIKTRGQQVTLRCSPKSGHDTVSWYQQALGQGPQFIFQYYEEEERQRGNFPDRFSGHQFPNYSSELNVNALLLGDSALYLCASSHRDIEYFGPGTRLTVL.